This TCR beta chain was observed in a study of cytomegalovirus exposure and HLA in healthy donors. Study information: When over 300 donors were genotyped, just over 80% of them were found to fall in the Caucasian-associated ancestry cluster. Study observations and caveats: From TCR beta sequences, most subjects' HLA-A and HLA-B alleles were reportedly predicted accurately.

The V end was cut by 0 bases, the J end by 7 bases, with 7 bases between. This CDR3 region has 13 residues. The V gene's germline CDR1 is SGHNT and CDR2 YYREEE (reference sequence). Primers: 60 Vbeta forward and 13 Jbeta reverse. Here immunoSEQ multiplex PCR was the method, and the copy in TCRdb shows in-frame clones only, minus some. The sample consists of about 130,000 clones, more than 70% of them appearing once. On this clone itself: Its antigen is as yet unknown.

V usage is TRBV5-4 and J usage is TRBJ2-2; D possibly corresponds to TRBD1 (5 bases). Sequences were obtained from PBMCs. The sequence came from a man aged 45-65 years in good health and CMV-seropositive. The CDR3 DNA reads TGTGCCAGCAGCTTGGACAGGATCGGGGAGCTGTTTTTT. It is translated as CASSLDRIGELFF. Combining the CDR3 with reference TRBV5-4 and TRBJ2-2 gives the whole variable domain ETGVTQSPTHLIKTRGQQVTLRCSSQSGHNTVSWYQQALGQGPQFIFQYYREEENGRGNFPPRFSGLQFPNYSSELNVNALELDDSALYLCASSLDRIGELFFGEGSRLTVL.